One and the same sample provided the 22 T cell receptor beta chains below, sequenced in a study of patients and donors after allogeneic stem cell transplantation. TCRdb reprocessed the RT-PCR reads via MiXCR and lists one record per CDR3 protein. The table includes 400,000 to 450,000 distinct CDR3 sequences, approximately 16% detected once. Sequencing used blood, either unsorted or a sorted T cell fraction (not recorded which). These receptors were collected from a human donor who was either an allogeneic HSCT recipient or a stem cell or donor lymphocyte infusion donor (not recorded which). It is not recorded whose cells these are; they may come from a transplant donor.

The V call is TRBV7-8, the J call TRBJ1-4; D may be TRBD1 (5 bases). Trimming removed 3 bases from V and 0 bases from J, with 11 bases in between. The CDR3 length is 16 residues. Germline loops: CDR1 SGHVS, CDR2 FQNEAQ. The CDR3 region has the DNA TGTGCCAGCAGCTTTATCGGGGCGGCAACTAATGAAAAACTGTTTTTT. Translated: CASSFIGAATNEKLFF.

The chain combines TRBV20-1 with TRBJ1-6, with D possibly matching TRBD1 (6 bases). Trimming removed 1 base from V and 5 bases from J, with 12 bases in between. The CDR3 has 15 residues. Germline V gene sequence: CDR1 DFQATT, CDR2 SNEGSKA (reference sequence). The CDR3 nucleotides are TGCAGTGCTAGAGGCCAGGACAGCAATAATTCACCCCTCCACTTT. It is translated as CSARGQDSNNSPLHF.

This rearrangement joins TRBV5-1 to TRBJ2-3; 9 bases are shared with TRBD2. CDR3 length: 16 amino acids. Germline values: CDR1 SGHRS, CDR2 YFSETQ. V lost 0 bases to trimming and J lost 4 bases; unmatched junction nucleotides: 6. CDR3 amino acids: CASSLGLAGRADTQYF. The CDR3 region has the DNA TGCGCCAGCAGCTTGGGTCTAGCGGGGAGGGCAGATACGCAGTATTTT.

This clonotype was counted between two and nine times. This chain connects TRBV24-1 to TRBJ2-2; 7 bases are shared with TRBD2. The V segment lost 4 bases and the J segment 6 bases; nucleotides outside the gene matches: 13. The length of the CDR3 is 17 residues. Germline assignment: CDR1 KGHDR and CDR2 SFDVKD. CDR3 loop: CATSEAPGTTHSGELFF. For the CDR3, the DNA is TGTGCCACCAGTGAGGCTCCCGGGACTACCCACTCCGGGGAGCTGTTTTTT.

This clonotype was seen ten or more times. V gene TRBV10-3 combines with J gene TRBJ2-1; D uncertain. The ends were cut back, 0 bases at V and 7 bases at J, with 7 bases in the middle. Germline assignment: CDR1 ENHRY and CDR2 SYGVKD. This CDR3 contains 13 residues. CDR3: CAISESGFNEQFF. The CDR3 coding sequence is TGTGCCATCAGTGAGTCGGGGTTTAATGAGCAGTTCTTC.

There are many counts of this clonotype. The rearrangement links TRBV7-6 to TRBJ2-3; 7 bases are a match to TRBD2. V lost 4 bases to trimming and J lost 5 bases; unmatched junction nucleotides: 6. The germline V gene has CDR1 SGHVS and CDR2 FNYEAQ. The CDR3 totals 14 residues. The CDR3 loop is CASSYVLAGDTQYF. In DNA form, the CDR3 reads TGTGCCAGCAGCTACGTCTTAGCGGGAGATACGCAGTATTTT.

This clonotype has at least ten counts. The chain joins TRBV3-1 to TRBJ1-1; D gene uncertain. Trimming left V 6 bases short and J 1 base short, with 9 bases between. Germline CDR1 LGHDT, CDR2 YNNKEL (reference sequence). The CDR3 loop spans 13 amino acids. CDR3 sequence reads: CASSSTQNTEAFF. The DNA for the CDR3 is TGTGCCAGCAGTTCAACACAGAACACTGAAGCTTTCTTT.

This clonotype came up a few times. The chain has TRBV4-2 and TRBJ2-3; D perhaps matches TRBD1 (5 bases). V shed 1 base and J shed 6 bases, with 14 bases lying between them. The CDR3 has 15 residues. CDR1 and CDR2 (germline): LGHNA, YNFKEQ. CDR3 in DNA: TGTGCCAGCAGCCAAGTGATGGGGTCAGGGGATACGCAGTATTTT. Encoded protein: CASSQVMGSGDTQYF.

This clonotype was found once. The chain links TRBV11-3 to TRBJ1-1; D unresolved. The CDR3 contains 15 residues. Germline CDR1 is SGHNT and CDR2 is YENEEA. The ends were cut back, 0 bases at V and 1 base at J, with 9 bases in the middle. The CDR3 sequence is CASSLDGRKNTEAFF. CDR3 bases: TGTGCCAGCAGCTTAGATGGTCGGAAGAACACTGAAGCTTTCTTT.

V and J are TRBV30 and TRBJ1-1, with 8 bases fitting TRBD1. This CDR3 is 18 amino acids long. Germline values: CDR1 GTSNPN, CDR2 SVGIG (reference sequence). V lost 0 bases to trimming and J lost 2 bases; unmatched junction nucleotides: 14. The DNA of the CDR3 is TGTGCCTGGAGTGTACGAGGGACAGGTCTCAAGTTCAACACTGAAGCTTTCTTT. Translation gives CAWSVRGTGLKFNTEAFF.

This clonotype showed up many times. This chain's CDR3 is CASSPQGAGELFF. For the CDR3, the DNA is TGTGCCAGCAGCCCACAGGGGGCCGGGGAGCTGTTTTTT. V is TRBV7-9 and J is TRBJ2-2, with 8 positions matching TRBD1. The CDR3 contains 13 residues. The V segment lost 5 bases and the J segment 6 bases; nucleotides outside the gene matches: 2. Germline V gives CDR1 SEHNR, CDR2 FQNEAQ (reference sequence). Drawing the rest from reference TRBV7-9 and TRBJ2-2, the complete variable domain is DTGVSQNPRHKITKRGQNVTFRCDPISEHNRLYWYRQTLGQGPEFLTYFQNEAQLEKSRLLSDRFSAERPKGSFSTLEIQRTEQGDSAMYLCASSPQGAGELFFGEGSRLTVL.

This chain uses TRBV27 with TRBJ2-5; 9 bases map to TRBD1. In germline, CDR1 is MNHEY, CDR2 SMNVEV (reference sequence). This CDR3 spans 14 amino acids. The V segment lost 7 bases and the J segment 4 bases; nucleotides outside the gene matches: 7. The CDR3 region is CASKGTGGVETQYF. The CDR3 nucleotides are TGTGCCAGCAAGGGAACAGGGGGCGTAGAGACCCAGTACTTC.

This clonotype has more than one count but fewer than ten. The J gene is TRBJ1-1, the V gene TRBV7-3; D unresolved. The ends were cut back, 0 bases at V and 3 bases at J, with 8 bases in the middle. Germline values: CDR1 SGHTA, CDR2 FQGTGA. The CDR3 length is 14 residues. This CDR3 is CASSLTAGDTEAFF. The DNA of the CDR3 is TGTGCCAGCAGCTTAACTGCTGGAGACACTGAAGCTTTCTTT.

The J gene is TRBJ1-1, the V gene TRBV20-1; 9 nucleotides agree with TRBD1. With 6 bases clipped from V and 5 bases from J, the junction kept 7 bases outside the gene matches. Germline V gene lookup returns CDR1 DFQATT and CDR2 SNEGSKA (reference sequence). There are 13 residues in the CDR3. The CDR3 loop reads CSAGQGGGTEAFF. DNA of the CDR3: TGCAGTGCGGGACAGGGAGGGGGAACTGAAGCTTTCTTT.

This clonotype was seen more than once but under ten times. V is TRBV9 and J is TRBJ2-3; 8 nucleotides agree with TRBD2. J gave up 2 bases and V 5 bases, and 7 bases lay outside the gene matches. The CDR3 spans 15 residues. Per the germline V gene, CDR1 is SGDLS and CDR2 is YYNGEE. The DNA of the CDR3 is TGTGCCAGCAGTCGAAGCGGGGGCAACACAGATACGCAGTATTTT. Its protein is CASSRSGGNTDTQYF.

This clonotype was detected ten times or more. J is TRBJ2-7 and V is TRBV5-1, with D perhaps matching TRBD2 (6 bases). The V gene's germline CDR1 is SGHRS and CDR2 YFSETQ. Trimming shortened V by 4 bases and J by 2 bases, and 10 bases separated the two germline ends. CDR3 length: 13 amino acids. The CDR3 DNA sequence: TGCGCCAGCAGCCGTAGCGGACCCTACGAGCAGTACTTC. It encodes CASSRSGPYEQYF.

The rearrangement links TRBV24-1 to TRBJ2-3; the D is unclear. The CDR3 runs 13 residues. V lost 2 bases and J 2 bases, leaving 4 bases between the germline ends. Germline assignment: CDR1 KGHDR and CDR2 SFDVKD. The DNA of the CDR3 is TGTGCCACCAGTGATTCTACCACAGATACGCAGTATTTT. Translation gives CATSDSTTDTQYF.

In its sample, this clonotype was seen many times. This CDR3 reads CASSLVGRTEAFF. The CDR3 region has the DNA TGCGCCAGCAGCTTGGTTGGGAGAACTGAAGCTTTCTTT. The rearrangement uses TRBV5-1 and TRBJ1-1; D not resolved. Trimming took off 0 bases at V and 5 bases at J, with 8 bases between the two ends. The CDR3 length is 13 residues. In germline, CDR1 is SGHRS, CDR2 YFSETQ.

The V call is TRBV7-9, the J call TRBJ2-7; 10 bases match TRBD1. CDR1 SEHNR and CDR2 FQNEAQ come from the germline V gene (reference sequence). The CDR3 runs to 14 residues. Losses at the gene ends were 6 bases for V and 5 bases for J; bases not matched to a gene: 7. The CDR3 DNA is TGTGCCAGCAGGAACGGACAGGGGGTTGACGAGCAGTACTTC. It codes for CASRNGQGVDEQYF.

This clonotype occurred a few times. The CDR3 DNA reads as TGCGCCAGCAGCCAAGGAGGTGTGGGGCCTCGAGGGGGCTACACCTTC. Translating it yields CASSQGGVGPRGGYTF. This chain uses TRBV4-3 with TRBJ1-2, with TRBD1 as a possible D gene (5 bases). Per the germline V gene, CDR1 is LGHNA and CDR2 is YSLEER. V lost 1 base to trimming and J lost 8 bases, with 20 bases between them. This CDR3 is built from 16 residues.

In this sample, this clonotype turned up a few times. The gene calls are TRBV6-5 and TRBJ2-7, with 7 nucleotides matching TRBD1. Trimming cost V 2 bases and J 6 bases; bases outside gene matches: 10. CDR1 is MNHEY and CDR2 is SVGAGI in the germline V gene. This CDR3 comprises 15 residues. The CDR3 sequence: CASSYSTGVGGEQYF. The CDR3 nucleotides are TGTGCCAGCAGTTACAGTACAGGGGTCGGTGGCGAGCAGTACTTC.

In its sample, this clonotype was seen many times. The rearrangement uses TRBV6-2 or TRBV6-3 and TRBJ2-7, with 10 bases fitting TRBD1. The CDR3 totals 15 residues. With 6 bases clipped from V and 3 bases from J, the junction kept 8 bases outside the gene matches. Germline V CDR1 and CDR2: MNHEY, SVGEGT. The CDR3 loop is CASSQAGTGDYEQYF. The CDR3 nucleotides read TGTGCCAGCAGCCAAGCCGGGACAGGGGACTACGAGCAGTACTTC.